This record looks at one T cell receptor (beta chain) sequence and its context. Its matching antigen is unknown. This sample is part of a study of T cells after yellow fever vaccination. Study in general: Each low-cell-number fraction was prepared by means of SMART-Seq v4 Ultra Low Input. Whole-study findings and limits: The appearance of a small share of clonotypes in both CD4 and CD8 compartments was observed.

TCRdb used MiXCR to reprocess the 5' RACE reads, holding one entry per CDR3 protein. This table has 450,000 to 600,000 distinct CDR3 sequences, less than 20% appearing once. Germline values: CDR1 LNHDA, CDR2 SQIVND (reference sequence). After removal of 8 bases from V and 4 bases from J, the junction contained 9 bases not matched to a gene. The CDR3 length is 14 residues. The rearrangement uses TRBV19 and TRBJ2-3; 7 bases map to TRBD1. This clonotype originated in a man between 18 and 29 years old who received the YFV17D yellow fever vaccine. Here the sequenced sample was PBMCs, taken around 5 days after the first yellow fever vaccination. The CDR3 nucleotides read TGTGCCAGTGGGGAACAGGGGATGCCAGATACGCAGTATTTT. The encoded protein is CASGEQGMPDTQYF.